A selection of T cell receptor beta chains follows, all from one sample in a study of T cells in Graves' hyperthyroidism and ophthalmopathy. Each CDR3 protein is one row after TCRdb ran MiXCR on the multiplex PCR reads. Among roughly 520,000 distinct CDR3 sequences listed, approximately 25% were seen once. Sequencing was done on a sample of blood. The origin of the receptors is a woman between 25 and 40 years old with Graves' ophthalmopathy. The CDR3 runs from the conserved cysteine through the conserved F or W. A D gene is named only where the DNA matches it firmly. Clone size is stated in some rows and not others, as once, few, many or a class when expanded.

J gene: TRBJ2-7; D gene: NA; V gene: TRBV28; clone size: few; CDR3 protein: CASTRPRAYEQYF; CDR3 DNA: TGTGCCAGCACTCGCCCCAGGGCCTACGAGCAGTACTTC
J gene: TRBJ2-7; D gene: NA; V gene: TRBV15; clone size: many; CDR3 protein: CATSRSYEQYF; CDR3 DNA: TGTGCCACCAGCAGGAGCTACGAGCAGTACTTC
J gene: TRBJ2-7; D gene: TRBD2; V gene: TRBV19; clone size: NA; CDR3 protein: CASSIVASGIDEQYF; CDR3 DNA: TGTGCCAGTAGTATTGTCGCTAGCGGGATCGACGAGCAGTACTTC
J gene: TRBJ2-5; D gene: NA; V gene: TRBV6-4; clone size: NA; CDR3 protein: CASSDGEVQETQYF; CDR3 DNA: TGTGCCAGCAGTGACGGGGAGGTCCAAGAGACCCAGTACTTC
J gene: TRBJ2-5; D gene: NA; V gene: TRBV11-2; clone size: NA; CDR3 protein: CASSLGGGDRVSGTQYF; CDR3 DNA: TGTGCCAGCAGCTTAGGCGGGGGTGACAGGGTATCGGGGACCCAATACTTC
J gene: TRBJ2-5; D gene: NA; V gene: TRBV19; clone size: NA; CDR3 protein: CASSRAQTETQYF; CDR3 DNA: TGTGCCAGTAGCCGGGCACAGACAGAGACCCAGTACTTC
J gene: TRBJ2-2; D gene: NA; V gene: TRBV5-1; clone size: NA; CDR3 protein: CASSLRLRPDTGELFF; CDR3 DNA: TGCGCCAGCAGCTTGAGGCTCCGGCCAGACACCGGGGAGCTGTTTTTT
J gene: TRBJ2-7; D gene: NA; V gene: TRBV6-1; clone size: few; CDR3 protein: CASTRTGTGPEQYF; CDR3 DNA: TGTGCCAGCACCCGCACTGGTACAGGCCCCGAGCAGTACTTC
J gene: TRBJ2-7; D gene: TRBD2; V gene: TRBV20-1; clone size: NA; CDR3 protein: CSATRRLAATYEQYF; CDR3 DNA: TGCAGTGCCACCAGAAGACTAGCGGCTACCTACGAGCAGTACTTC
J gene: TRBJ2-5; D gene: NA; V gene: TRBV12-3/TRBV12-4; clone size: few; CDR3 protein: CASSFAAGRGQETQYF; CDR3 DNA: TGTGCCAGCAGCTTCGCGGCGGGACGGGGACAAGAGACCCAGTACTTC
J gene: TRBJ2-7; D gene: TRBD2; V gene: TRBV2; clone size: NA; CDR3 protein: CASKKDRRTSGSYEQYF; CDR3 DNA: TGTGCCAGCAAAAAGGACCGAAGGACTAGCGGGAGTTACGAGCAGTACTTC
J gene: TRBJ2-5; D gene: NA; V gene: TRBV20-1; clone size: NA; CDR3 protein: CSAPGQRAETQYF; CDR3 DNA: TGCAGTGCTCCTGGACAGCGGGCGGAGACCCAGTACTTC
J gene: TRBJ2-7; D gene: NA; V gene: TRBV6-2/TRBV6-3; clone size: many; CDR3 protein: CASSYPSGLLYEQYF; CDR3 DNA: TGTGCCAGCAGTTACCCGAGCGGGCTACTCTACGAGCAGTACTTC
J gene: TRBJ2-7; D gene: NA; V gene: TRBV11-2; clone size: few; CDR3 protein: CASRSLGGQDQYF; CDR3 DNA: TGTGCCAGCAGATCTTTAGGGGGTCAAGATCAGTACTTC
J gene: TRBJ1-1; D gene: NA; V gene: TRBV12-3/TRBV12-4; clone size: few; CDR3 protein: CASSRGHPNTEAFF; CDR3 DNA: TGTGCCAGCAGTAGGGGACACCCGAACACTGAAGCTTTCTTT
J gene: TRBJ2-7; D gene: NA; V gene: TRBV6-2/TRBV6-3; clone size: many; CDR3 protein: CASSYGRSSYEQYF; CDR3 DNA: TGTGCCAGCAGTTACGGACGCTCCTCCTACGAGCAGTACTTC
J gene: TRBJ2-2; D gene: TRBD2; V gene: TRBV6-5; clone size: once; CDR3 protein: CASSSSGGAPGELFF; CDR3 DNA: TGTGCCAGCAGTTCTAGCGGGGGGGCCCCCGGGGAGCTGTTTTTT
J gene: TRBJ2-7; D gene: NA; V gene: TRBV27; clone size: NA; CDR3 protein: CASKLSARSYEQYF; CDR3 DNA: TGTGCCAGCAAGCTGTCCGCCAGATCCTACGAGCAGTACTTC
J gene: TRBJ1-2; D gene: NA; V gene: TRBV12-3/TRBV12-4; clone size: few; CDR3 protein: CASRQQEEYGYTF; CDR3 DNA: TGTGCCAGCAGGCAGCAGGAGGAGTATGGCTACACCTTC
J gene: TRBJ2-7; D gene: TRBD2; V gene: TRBV19; clone size: once; CDR3 protein: CASSIDGRYEQYF; CDR3 DNA: TGTGCCAGTAGTATCGACGGGAGGTACGAGCAGTACTTC
J gene: TRBJ1-5; D gene: NA; V gene: TRBV12-3/TRBV12-4; clone size: once; CDR3 protein: CASSFQPGPQHF; CDR3 DNA: TGTGCCAGCAGTTTCCAGCCAGGGCCCCAGCATTTT
J gene: TRBJ2-7; D gene: NA; V gene: TRBV12-3/TRBV12-4; clone size: NA; CDR3 protein: CASTIGTAGYEQYF; CDR3 DNA: TGTGCCAGCACCATTGGGACCGCAGGTTACGAGCAGTACTTC
J gene: TRBJ2-5; D gene: NA; V gene: TRBV9; clone size: many; CDR3 protein: CASSVAADQETQYF; CDR3 DNA: TGTGCCAGCAGCGTAGCGGCCGACCAAGAGACCCAGTACTTC
J gene: TRBJ2-7; D gene: NA; V gene: TRBV12-3/TRBV12-4; clone size: NA; CDR3 protein: CASSLAERAYEQYF; CDR3 DNA: TGTGCCAGCAGTTTAGCGGAGAGGGCCTACGAGCAGTACTTC
J gene: TRBJ1-2; D gene: TRBD1; V gene: TRBV19; clone size: many; CDR3 protein: CASSIRRTGTGYTF; CDR3 DNA: TGTGCCAGTAGTATTAGGAGGACAGGGACTGGCTACACCTTC
J gene: TRBJ1-1; D gene: NA; V gene: TRBV5-8; clone size: few; CDR3 protein: CASSFYRLQFEGFF; CDR3 DNA: TGTGCCAGCAGCTTTTATCGGCTGCAGTTTGAAGGTTTCTTT
J gene: TRBJ2-7; D gene: TRBD2; V gene: TRBV10-3; clone size: NA; CDR3 protein: CAISGGRAYEQYF; CDR3 DNA: TGTGCCATCAGTGGCGGGAGGGCCTACGAGCAGTACTTC
J gene: TRBJ2-2; D gene: TRBD1; V gene: TRBV11-1; clone size: NA; CDR3 protein: CASSPPQTGGFTGELFF; CDR3 DNA: TGTGCCAGCAGCCCCCCCCAGACAGGGGGCTTCACCGGGGAGCTGTTTTTT
J gene: TRBJ1-2; D gene: NA; V gene: TRBV2; clone size: NA; CDR3 protein: CASISVSDGYTF; CDR3 DNA: TGTGCCAGCATATCCGTTTCGGATGGCTACACCTTC
J gene: TRBJ1-1; D gene: NA; V gene: TRBV27; clone size: many; CDR3 protein: CASSRWMANTEAFF; CDR3 DNA: TGTGCCAGCAGCCGGTGGATGGCGAACACTGAAGCTTTCTTT
J gene: TRBJ2-7; D gene: TRBD1; V gene: TRBV12-3/TRBV12-4; clone size: NA; CDR3 protein: CASRAGQGSWSYEQYF; CDR3 DNA: TGTGCCAGCAGAGCGGGACAGGGAAGTTGGTCCTACGAGCAGTACTTC
J gene: TRBJ1-2; D gene: NA; V gene: TRBV6-5; clone size: NA; CDR3 protein: CASSYSGGPHGYTF; CDR3 DNA: TGTGCCAGCAGTTACTCAGGAGGGCCACATGGCTACACCTTC
J gene: TRBJ1-1; D gene: TRBD1; V gene: TRBV20-1; clone size: many; CDR3 protein: CSVGQGSNTEAFF; CDR3 DNA: TGCAGTGTCGGACAGGGCTCGAACACTGAAGCTTTCTTT
J gene: TRBJ1-1; D gene: TRBD1; V gene: TRBV30; clone size: NA; CDR3 protein: CAWSVSPPGQGWMNTEAFF; CDR3 DNA: TGTGCCTGGAGTGTATCCCCCCCGGGACAGGGGTGGATGAACACTGAAGCTTTCTTT
J gene: TRBJ1-5; D gene: TRBD1; V gene: TRBV2; clone size: many; CDR3 protein: CASLDRGGNQPQHF; CDR3 DNA: TGTGCCAGCCTTGACAGGGGCGGGAATCAGCCCCAGCATTTT
J gene: TRBJ2-2; D gene: TRBD1; V gene: TRBV28; clone size: few; CDR3 protein: CASIRTGWTGELFF; CDR3 DNA: TGTGCCAGCATTCGGACAGGGTGGACCGGGGAGCTGTTTTTT
J gene: TRBJ1-2; D gene: NA; V gene: TRBV7-3; clone size: many; CDR3 protein: CASSLGGSQGYTF; CDR3 DNA: TGTGCCAGCAGCTTAGGGGGGAGCCAGGGCTACACCTTC
J gene: TRBJ2-2; D gene: TRBD1; V gene: TRBV24-1; clone size: many; CDR3 protein: CATSDPILRTGWDTGELFF; CDR3 DNA: TGTGCCACCAGTGATCCCATACTCCGGACAGGGTGGGACACCGGGGAGCTGTTTTTT
J gene: TRBJ2-5; D gene: NA; V gene: TRBV20-1; clone size: NA; CDR3 protein: CSARGGGGSQETQYF; CDR3 DNA: TGCAGTGCCAGAGGGGGGGGGGGCTCACAAGAGACCCAGTACTTC
J gene: TRBJ1-1; D gene: NA; V gene: TRBV6-1; clone size: NA; CDR3 protein: CASEGGWTEAFF; CDR3 DNA: TGTGCCAGCGAGGGTGGTTGGACTGAAGCTTTCTTT
J gene: TRBJ1-1; D gene: TRBD1; V gene: TRBV6-5; clone size: few; CDR3 protein: CASSYSGTGSRNTEAFF; CDR3 DNA: TGTGCCAGCAGTTACTCAGGGACAGGGTCTCGGAACACTGAAGCTTTCTTT
J gene: TRBJ1-2; D gene: NA; V gene: TRBV24-1; clone size: few; CDR3 protein: CATSGFPSRGYGYTF; CDR3 DNA: TGTGCCACCAGTGGTTTCCCCTCCCGGGGGTATGGCTACACCTTC
J gene: TRBJ1-1; D gene: NA; V gene: TRBV6-1; clone size: NA; CDR3 protein: CASGVGAGDTEAFF; CDR3 DNA: TGTGCCAGCGGGGTCGGGGCCGGTGACACTGAAGCTTTCTTT
J gene: TRBJ2-7; D gene: NA; V gene: TRBV6-1; clone size: many; CDR3 protein: CASSESPGALGEQYF; CDR3 DNA: TGTGCCAGCAGTGAAAGTCCGGGGGCCCTCGGCGAGCAGTACTTC